The 15 T cell receptor beta chains presented below share a single source sample, sequenced in a study of T cells after yellow fever vaccination. TCRdb redid the calling of the 5' RACE reads with MiXCR, one entry per CDR3 protein. The sample holds about 68,000 distinct CDR3 sequences; over 6.5% are singletons and the top ten take 30% to 45%. Sequencing used CD8+ T cells sorted from PBMCs, obtained roughly 45 days after the first yellow fever vaccination. These TCRs come from a young man who received the YFV17D yellow fever vaccine.

Notes on this clonotype: A much larger clone lies one base from this, so it may be a read error. The chain couples TRBV2 to TRBJ2-7; 8 nucleotides match TRBD1. CDR1 is SNHLY and CDR2 is FYNNEI in the germline V gene. The CDR3 is 16 amino acids. CDR3 residues: CACSEGTGIYSYEQYV. The CDR3 bases are TGTGCCTGCAGTGAAGGGACAGGCATCTACTCCTACGAGCAGTACGTC.

The V call is TRBV7-8, the J call TRBJ2-3; D possibly uses TRBD1 or TRBD2 (5 bases each). The CDR3 contains 16 residues. V lost 5 bases, J lost 6 bases, and 21 bases lay in between. Germline values: CDR1 SGHVS, CDR2 FQNEAQ. CDR3 sequence reads: CASSMGYTGTLDTQYF. The CDR3 DNA reads TGTGCCAGCAGCATGGGATACACCGGGACCCTGGATACGCAGTATTTT.

This chain joins TRBV7-9 and TRBJ2-1; D is tentatively TRBD1 or TRBD2 (6 bases each). V was shortened by 4 bases and J by 4 bases, with 11 bases between the two germline ends. The CDR3 sequence is 14 residues long. Germline values: CDR1 SEHNR, CDR2 FQNEAQ (reference sequence). CDR3 sequence (DNA): TGTGCCAGCAGCTCGTCGGGGGCATACAATGAGCAGTTCTTC. It translates to CASSSSGAYNEQFF.

The V call is TRBV6-2 or TRBV6-3, the J call TRBJ1-2, with a weak D call TRBD1 (6 bases). This CDR3 spans 14 amino acids. Germline values: CDR1 MNHEY, CDR2 SVGEGT. The V end lost 5 bases, the J end lost 4 bases, and 14 bases lay between the germline ends. This CDR3 is CASSTTSGVYGYTF. CDR3 nucleotides: TGTGCCAGCAGTACCACGTCAGGGGTCTATGGCTACACCTTC.

This clonotype was picked up many times. The chain employs TRBV7-8 and TRBJ1-5, with unresolved D. Germline V gene lookup returns CDR1 SGHVS and CDR2 FQNEAQ. The CDR3 consists of 13 residues. V dropped 6 bases and J dropped 4 bases, with 10 bases sitting between them. The CDR3 sequence: CASRPDGNQPQHF. CDR3 DNA sequence: TGTGCCAGCAGACCCGACGGGAATCAGCCCCAGCATTTT.

This clonotype occurred many times. The J gene is TRBJ2-2, the V gene TRBV4-1, with D perhaps being TRBD1 or TRBD2 (6 bases each). This CDR3 has 18 amino acids. CDR1 and CDR2 (germline): MGHRA, YSYEKL. Trimming took 4 bases from V and 0 from J, leaving 18 bases between them. CDR3 nucleotide sequence: TGCGCCAGCAGCCCCGGAGGTGGTAGGGGGGCGAACACCGGGGAGCTGTTTTTT. It encodes CASSPGGGRGANTGELFF.

This clonotype was recorded many times. The V call is TRBV2, the J call TRBJ2-2, with D perhaps TRBD1 (5 bases). The CDR3 length is 15 residues. V was cut by 10 bases and J by 1 base, with 16 bases left in between. CDR1 SNHLY and CDR2 FYNNEI come from the germline V gene. The CDR3 loop reads CANTLGTGNTGELFF. CDR3 in DNA: TGTGCCAACACGCTCGGCACAGGGAACACCGGGGAGCTGTTTTTT.

At least ten counts were recorded for this clonotype. The chain combines TRBV10-3 with TRBJ2-7, with D maybe TRBD2 (5 bases). V shed 3 bases and J shed 2 bases, with 20 bases lying between them. Germline CDR1 reads ENHRY; CDR2 reads SYGVKD. This CDR3 is built from 17 residues. The DNA of the CDR3 is TGTGCCATCAGTGATAAGGTACGCTCCGGGATCACCTACGAGCAGTACTTC. Its translation: CAISDKVRSGITYEQYF.

This clonotype has a handful of counts. The rearrangement uses TRBV12-3 or TRBV12-4 and TRBJ2-7, with no clear D. The CDR3 is 12 residues long. Trimming shortened V by 5 bases and J by 7 bases, and 12 bases separated the two germline ends. The CDR3 here is CASSESPREQYF. The CDR3, as DNA: TGTGCCAGCAGTGAGTCTCCTCGTGAGCAGTACTTC.

The table lists this clonotype with many counts. The chain carries TRBV29-1 and TRBJ1-5; TRBD1 is a possible D gene (5 bases). Germline CDR1 and CDR2: SQVTM and ANQGSEA. The CDR3 has 14 amino acids. V lost 7 bases and J 4 bases, leaving 17 bases between the germline ends. The CDR3 coding sequence is TGCAGCGAAGGGGACTCTTCAGGAAATCAGCCCCAGCATTTT. It specifies CSEGDSSGNQPQHF.

This chain uses TRBV6-5 with TRBJ1-1; D might be TRBD1 (6 bases). Germline V lookup: CDR1 MNHEY, CDR2 SVGAGI. The ends were cut back, 2 bases at V and 2 bases at J, with 9 bases in the middle. This CDR3 spans 14 amino acids. Here the CDR3 reads CASSYLTGNTEAFF. The CDR3 nucleotides are TGTGCCAGCAGTTACCTGACAGGCAACACTGAAGCTTTCTTT.

This chain joins TRBV4-3 and TRBJ2-3; no clear D gene. CDR1 is LGHNA and CDR2 is YSLEER in the germline V gene. The CDR3 runs 16 residues. Trimming stripped 0 bases from V and 0 bases from J, with 10 bases between. The CDR3, as DNA: TGCGCCAGCAGCCAAGATTCGTACTCTAGCACAGATACGCAGTATTTT. Translation: CASSQDSYSSTDTQYF.

The chain has TRBV20-1 and TRBJ2-7, with TRBD2 as a possible D gene (6 bases). V lost 0 bases, J lost 3 bases, and 12 bases lay in between. The V gene's germline CDR1 is DFQATT and CDR2 SNEGSKA (reference sequence). This CDR3 comprises 14 residues. CDR3 loop: CSARETTGDYEQYF. In nucleotides, the CDR3 is TGCAGTGCTAGAGAGACAACGGGGGACTACGAGCAGTACTTC.

Many counts were recorded for this clonotype. The gene calls are TRBV4-3 and TRBJ1-2; D may be TRBD1 (6 bases). V lost 1 base and J lost 4, with 22 bases in between. From germline, CDR1 is LGHNA and CDR2 YSLEER. The CDR3 totals 18 residues. This chain's CDR3 is CASSQVGRGHTSGYGYTF. As DNA, the CDR3 is TGCGCCAGCAGCCAAGTGGGCAGGGGTCATACTTCAGGCTATGGCTACACCTTC.

This clonotype occurred a few times. This sequence joins TRBV3-1 and TRBJ2-1; D might be TRBD1 (6 bases). There are 19 residues in the CDR3. Germline V gene lookup returns CDR1 LGHDT and CDR2 YNNKEL (reference sequence). V was pared by 1 base and J by 7 bases, with 26 bases between. DNA for the CDR3: TGTGCCAGCAGCCAAGTTTCGCGCTGGGGGCCCGCCAGTTTTAATGAGCAGTTCTTC. This codes for CASSQVSRWGPASFNEQFF.